This T cell receptor (delta chain) was identified in a study of gamma-delta T cells after stem cell transplantation. TCRdb applied CATT to the RT-PCR reads for clone calling. The table shows 1,500 to 2,000 delta-chain clones, with about 2% occurring only once. On this clone: TCRdb records a much larger clone's protein for this DNA, with a difference at residue 5 that likely arises from a read error; the protein given is the translation of the DNA. Other DNA sequences in the same sample also yield this CDR3.

This CDR3 has 19 amino acids. Germline V gene lookup returns CDR1 GEAIGNYY and CDR2 EKD. What was sequenced was gamma-delta T cells. This chain joins TRDV2 and TRDJ1; the match to TRDD3 covers 9 bases. The clonotype comes from a human donor. It is not recorded whose cells these are; they may come from a transplant donor. The CDR3 here is CACDAVGLGDALGTDKLIF. DNA for the CDR3: TGTGCCTGTGACGCCGTCGGTCTGGGGGATGCACTTGGCACCGATAAGCTCATCTTT.